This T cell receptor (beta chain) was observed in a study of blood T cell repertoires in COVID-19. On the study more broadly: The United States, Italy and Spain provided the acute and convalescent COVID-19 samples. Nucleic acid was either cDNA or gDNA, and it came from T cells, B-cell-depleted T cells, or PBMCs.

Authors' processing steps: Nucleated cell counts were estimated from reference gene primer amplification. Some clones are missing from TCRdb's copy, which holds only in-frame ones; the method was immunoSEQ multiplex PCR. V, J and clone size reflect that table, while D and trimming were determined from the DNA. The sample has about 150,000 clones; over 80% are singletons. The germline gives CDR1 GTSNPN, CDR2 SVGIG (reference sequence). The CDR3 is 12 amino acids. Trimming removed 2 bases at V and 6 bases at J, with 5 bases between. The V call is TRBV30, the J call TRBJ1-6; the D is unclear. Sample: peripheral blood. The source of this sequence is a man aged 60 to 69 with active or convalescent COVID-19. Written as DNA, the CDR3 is TGTGCCTGGAGTTATAGTAATTCACCCCTCCACTTT. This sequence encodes CAWSYSNSPLHF.